The 2 T cell receptor beta chains presented below share a single source sample, sequenced in a study of memory CD4+ T cells and cytomegalovirus serostatus. The sort gate was single viable CD3+CD4+CD8-CD45RO+ cells for memory CD4+ T cells. The assay was immunoSEQ multiplex PCR, and TCRdb's table has in-frame clones only and misses some. The repertoire holds about 75,000 clones, with just under 80% as singletons. The sequenced sample consisted of memory CD4+ T cells from blood. The receptors stem from an adult in good health and CMV-seropositive.

The V and J genes are TRBV7-2 and TRBJ2-5, with no clear D. Germline V gene data show CDR1 as SGHTA and CDR2 as FQGNSA. The CDR3 consists of 14 residues. V was cut by 1 base and J by 5 bases, with 11 bases left in between. CDR3 bases: TGTGCCAGCAGCTTAGAGGCCGTTGGGGAGACCCAGTACTTC. This encodes CASSLEAVGETQYF.

This chain uses TRBV7-8 with TRBJ1-1, with D unresolved. V was pared by 7 bases and J by 1 base, with 10 bases between. The CDR3 contains 13 residues. In germline, CDR1 is SGHVS, CDR2 FQNEAQ. The CDR3 DNA reads as TGTGCCAGCACCCGAATTGGGAACACTGAAGCTTTCTTT. Encoded protein: CASTRIGNTEAFF.